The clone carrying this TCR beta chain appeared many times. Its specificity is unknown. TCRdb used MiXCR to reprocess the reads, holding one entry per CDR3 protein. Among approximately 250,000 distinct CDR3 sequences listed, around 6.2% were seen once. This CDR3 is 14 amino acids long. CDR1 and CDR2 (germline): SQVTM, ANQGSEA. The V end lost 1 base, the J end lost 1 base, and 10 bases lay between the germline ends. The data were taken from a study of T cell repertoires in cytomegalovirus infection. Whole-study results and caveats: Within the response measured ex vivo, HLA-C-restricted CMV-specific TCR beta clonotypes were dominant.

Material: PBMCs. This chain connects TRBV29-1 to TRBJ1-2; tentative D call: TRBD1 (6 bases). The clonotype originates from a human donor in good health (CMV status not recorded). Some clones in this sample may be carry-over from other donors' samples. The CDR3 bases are TGCAGCGTTGAAGGGGGGGCCGGTAACTATGGCTACACCTTC. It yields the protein CSVEGGAGNYGYTF.